The source of this T cell receptor beta chain is a study of blood T cell repertoires in COVID-19. Turning to the study itself: COVID-19 samples, acute and convalescent, were from the United States, Italy and Spain. T cells, B-cell-depleted T cells, or PBMCs provided the cDNA or gDNA that served as material.

Germline V gene data show CDR1 as SGHTA and CDR2 as FQGNSA. The length of the CDR3 is 16 residues. Between the trimmed V and J ends, which lost 3 bases and 4 bases, there was a span of 16 bases. The authors' processing: From reference gene primer amplification, estimates of nucleated cell counts were derived. Sequencing used immunoSEQ multiplex PCR; TCRdb keeps in-frame clones, though not all of them. The DNA was the basis for D and trimming; V, J and clone size are from that table. The table has 68,000 or so clones, more than 60% seen once. This clone has a handful of counts. The sequence was collected from a human donor in a cohort sampled during active COVID-19. The rearrangement joins TRBV7-2 to TRBJ1-3; no clear D. Sequenced input: peripheral blood. The CDR3 sequence: CASSFGREVAGNTIYF. The CDR3, as DNA: TGTGCCAGCAGCTTTGGTAGGGAGGTCGCGGGAAACACCATATATTTT.